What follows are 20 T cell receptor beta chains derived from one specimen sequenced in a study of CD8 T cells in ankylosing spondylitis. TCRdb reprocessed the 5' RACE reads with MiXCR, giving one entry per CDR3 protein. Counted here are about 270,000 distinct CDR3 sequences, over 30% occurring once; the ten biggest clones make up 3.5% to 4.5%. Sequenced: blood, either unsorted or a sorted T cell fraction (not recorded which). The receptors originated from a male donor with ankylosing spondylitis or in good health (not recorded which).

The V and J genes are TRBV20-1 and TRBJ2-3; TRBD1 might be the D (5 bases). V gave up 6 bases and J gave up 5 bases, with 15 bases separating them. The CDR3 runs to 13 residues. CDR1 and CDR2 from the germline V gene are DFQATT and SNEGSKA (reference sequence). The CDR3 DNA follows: TGCAGTGCAGGGGCCTTCTCCAAAGATACGCAGTATTTT. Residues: CSAGAFSKDTQYF.

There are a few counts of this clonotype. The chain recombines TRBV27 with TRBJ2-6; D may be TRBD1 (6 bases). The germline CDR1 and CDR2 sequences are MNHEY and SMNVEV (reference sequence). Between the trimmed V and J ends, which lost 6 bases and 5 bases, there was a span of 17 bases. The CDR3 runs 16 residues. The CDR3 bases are TGTGCCAGCAGAGAGGGTGGACAGCGTAGGGCCAACGTCCTGACTTTC. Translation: CASREGGQRRANVLTF.

The CDR3 bases are TGTGCCAGCAGCTTGGAGGGGGCGGGCACAGATACGCAGTATTTT. Protein: CASSLEGAGTDTQYF. The chain has TRBV7-2 and TRBJ2-3; D is possibly TRBD1 (7 bases). Between the trimmed V and J ends, which lost 3 bases and 1 base, there was a span of 11 bases. The germline V gene has CDR1 SGHTA and CDR2 FQGNSA. The CDR3 has 15 residues. Supplemented by reference TRBV7-2 and TRBJ2-3, the full variable domain reads GAGVSQSPSNKVTEKGKDVELRCDPISGHTALYWYRQSLGQGLEFLIYFQGNSAPDKSGLPSDRFSAERTGGSVSTLTIQRTQQEDSAVYLCASSLEGAGTDTQYFGPGTRLTVL.

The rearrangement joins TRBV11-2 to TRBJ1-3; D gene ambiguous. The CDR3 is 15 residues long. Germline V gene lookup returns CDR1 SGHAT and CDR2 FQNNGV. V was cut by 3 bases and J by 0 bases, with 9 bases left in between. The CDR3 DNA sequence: TGTGCCAGCAGCTTTACCGGTCGCTCTGGAAACACCATATATTTT. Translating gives CASSFTGRSGNTIYF.

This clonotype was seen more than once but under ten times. This CDR3 is CASSPGQSPNQPQHF. The CDR3 DNA follows: TGCGCCAGCAGTCCGGGACAGTCCCCAAATCAGCCCCAGCATTTT. The chain combines TRBV10-2 with TRBJ1-5; TRBD1 agrees at 7 bases. The CDR3 consists of 15 residues. CDR1 is WSHSY, CDR2 SAAADI, per germline. Trimming at V came to 5 bases and at J to 4 bases, leaving 8 bases not matched to a gene.

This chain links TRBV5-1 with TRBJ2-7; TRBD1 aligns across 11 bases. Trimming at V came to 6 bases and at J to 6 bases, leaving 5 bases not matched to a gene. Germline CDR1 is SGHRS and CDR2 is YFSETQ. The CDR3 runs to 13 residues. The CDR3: CASTGTGGSEQYF. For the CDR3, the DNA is TGCGCCAGCACCGGGACAGGGGGGTCCGAGCAGTACTTC.

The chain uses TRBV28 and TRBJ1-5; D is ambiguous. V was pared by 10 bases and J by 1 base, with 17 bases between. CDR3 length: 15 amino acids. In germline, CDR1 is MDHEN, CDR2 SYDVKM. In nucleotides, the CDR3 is TGTGCCATCCCGGGATCTTCCAGGAGCAATCAGCCCCAGCATTTT. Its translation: CAIPGSSRSNQPQHF.

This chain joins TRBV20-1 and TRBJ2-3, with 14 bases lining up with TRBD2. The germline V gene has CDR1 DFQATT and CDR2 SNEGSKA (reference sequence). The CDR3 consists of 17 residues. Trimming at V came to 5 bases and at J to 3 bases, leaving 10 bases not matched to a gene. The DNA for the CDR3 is TGCAGTGCTCCGACTAGCGGGGGGGCCCGTGGAACAGATACGCAGTATTTT. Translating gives CSAPTSGGARGTDTQYF.

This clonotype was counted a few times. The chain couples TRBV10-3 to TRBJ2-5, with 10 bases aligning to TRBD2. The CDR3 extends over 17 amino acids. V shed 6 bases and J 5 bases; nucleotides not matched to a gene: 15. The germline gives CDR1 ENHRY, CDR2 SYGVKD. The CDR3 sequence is CAISFGGSGGKMETQYF. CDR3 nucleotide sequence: TGTGCCATCAGCTTCGGGGGTAGCGGGGGGAAAATGGAGACCCAGTACTTC.

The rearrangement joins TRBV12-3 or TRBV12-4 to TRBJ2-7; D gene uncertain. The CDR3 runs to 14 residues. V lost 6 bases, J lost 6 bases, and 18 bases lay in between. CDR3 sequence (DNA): TGTGCCAGCAGCAAGGCCCCAAACCCACTCGAGCAGTACTTC. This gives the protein CASSKAPNPLEQYF.

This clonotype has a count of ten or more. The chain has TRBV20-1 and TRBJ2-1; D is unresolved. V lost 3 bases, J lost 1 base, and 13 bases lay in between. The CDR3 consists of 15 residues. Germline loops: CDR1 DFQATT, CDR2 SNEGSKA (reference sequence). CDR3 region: CSASLMRRSYNEQFF. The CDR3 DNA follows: TGCAGTGCTAGCCTGATGCGTAGGTCCTACAATGAGCAGTTCTTC.

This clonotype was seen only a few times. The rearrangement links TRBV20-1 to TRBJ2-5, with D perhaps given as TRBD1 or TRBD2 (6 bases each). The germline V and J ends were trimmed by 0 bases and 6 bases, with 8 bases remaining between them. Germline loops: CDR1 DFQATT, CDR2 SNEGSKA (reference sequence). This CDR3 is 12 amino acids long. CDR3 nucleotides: TGCAGTGCTAGAGATGGGGGGCAGACCCAGTACTTC. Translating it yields CSARDGGQTQYF.

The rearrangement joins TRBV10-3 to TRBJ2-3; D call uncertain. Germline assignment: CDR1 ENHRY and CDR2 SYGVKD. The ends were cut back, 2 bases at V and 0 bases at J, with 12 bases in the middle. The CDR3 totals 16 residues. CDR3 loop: CAISETPWASTDTQYF. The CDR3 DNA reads TGTGCCATCAGTGAGACGCCCTGGGCGAGCACAGATACGCAGTATTTT.

CDR3 nucleotides: TGCGCCAGCAGCTACGGACAGGACACTGAAGCTTTCTTT. Translating it yields CASSYGQDTEAFF. The genes are TRBV5-1 and TRBJ1-1; 7 positions agree with TRBD1. The CDR3 runs 13 residues. V dropped 3 bases and J dropped 3; count of bases not matched to a gene: 2. Germline values: CDR1 SGHRS, CDR2 YFSETQ. Complete variable domain (other parts from reference TRBV5-1 and TRBJ1-1): KAGVTQTPRYLIKTRGQQVTLSCSPISGHRSVSWYQQTPGQGLQFLFEYFSETQRNKGNFPGRFSGRQFSNSRSEMNVSTLELGDSALYLCASSYGQDTEAFFGQGTRLTVV.

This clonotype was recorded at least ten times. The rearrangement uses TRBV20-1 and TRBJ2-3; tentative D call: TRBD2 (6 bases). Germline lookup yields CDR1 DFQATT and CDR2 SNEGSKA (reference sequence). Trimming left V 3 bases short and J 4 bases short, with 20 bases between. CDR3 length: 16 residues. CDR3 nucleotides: TGCAGTGCTAGGGCCTTATTGGGGGGATTCGCAGATACGCAGTATTTT. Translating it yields CSARALLGGFADTQYF.

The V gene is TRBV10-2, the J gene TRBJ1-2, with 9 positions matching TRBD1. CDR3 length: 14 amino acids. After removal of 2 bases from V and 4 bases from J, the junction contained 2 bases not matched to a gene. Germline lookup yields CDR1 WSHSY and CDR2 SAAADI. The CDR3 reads CASSEGQGSYGYTF. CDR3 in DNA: TGCGCCAGCAGTGAGGGACAGGGGTCCTATGGCTACACCTTC.

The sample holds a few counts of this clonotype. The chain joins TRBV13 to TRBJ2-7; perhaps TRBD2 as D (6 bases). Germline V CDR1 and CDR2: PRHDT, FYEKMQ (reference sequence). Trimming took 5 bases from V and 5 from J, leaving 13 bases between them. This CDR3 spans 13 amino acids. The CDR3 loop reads CASSPTPGDEQYF. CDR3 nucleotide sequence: TGTGCCAGCAGCCCGACCCCGGGGGACGAGCAGTACTTC.

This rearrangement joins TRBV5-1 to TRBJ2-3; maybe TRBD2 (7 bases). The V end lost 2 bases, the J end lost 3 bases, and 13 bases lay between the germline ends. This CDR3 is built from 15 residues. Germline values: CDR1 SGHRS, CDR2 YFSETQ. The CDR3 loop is CASSFGGGPTDTQYF. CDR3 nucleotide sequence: TGCGCCAGCAGCTTTGGCGGGGGCCCGACAGATACGCAGTATTTT. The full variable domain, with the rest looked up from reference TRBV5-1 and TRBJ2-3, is KAGVTQTPRYLIKTRGQQVTLSCSPISGHRSVSWYQQTPGQGLQFLFEYFSETQRNKGNFPGRFSGRQFSNSRSEMNVSTLELGDSALYLCASSFGGGPTDTQYFGPGTRLTVL.

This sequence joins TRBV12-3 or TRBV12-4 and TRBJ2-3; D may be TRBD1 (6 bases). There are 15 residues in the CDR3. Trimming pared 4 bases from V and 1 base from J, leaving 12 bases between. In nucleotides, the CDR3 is TGTGCCAGCAGTTCCCTGGGACAAGGCACAGATACGCAGTATTTT. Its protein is CASSSLGQGTDTQYF.

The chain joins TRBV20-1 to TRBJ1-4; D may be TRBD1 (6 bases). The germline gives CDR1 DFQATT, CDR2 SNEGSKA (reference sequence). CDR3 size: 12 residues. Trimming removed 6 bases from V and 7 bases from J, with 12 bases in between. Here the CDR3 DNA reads TGCAGTGCATCCGGACAGACTGAAAAACTGTTTTTT. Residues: CSASGQTEKLFF.